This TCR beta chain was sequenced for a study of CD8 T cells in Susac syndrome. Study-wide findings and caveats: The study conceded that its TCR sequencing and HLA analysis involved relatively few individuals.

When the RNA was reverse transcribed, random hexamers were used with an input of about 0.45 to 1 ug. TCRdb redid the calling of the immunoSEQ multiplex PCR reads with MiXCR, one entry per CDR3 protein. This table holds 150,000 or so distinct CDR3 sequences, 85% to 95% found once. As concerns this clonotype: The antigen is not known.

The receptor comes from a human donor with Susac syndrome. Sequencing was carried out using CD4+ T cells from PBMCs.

DNA for the CDR3: TGTGCCAGCAGCCAGACTCCAGGACAGGGGAGCGATGAGCAGTTCTTC. Protein: CASSQTPGQGSDEQFF. V gene TRBV4-2 combines with J gene TRBJ2-1, with 9 nucleotides matching TRBD1. Germline values: CDR1 LGHNA, CDR2 YNFKEQ. This CDR3 region has 16 residues. Unmatched junction bases numbered 11, after V lost 3 bases and J lost 8 bases.